A single sample gave rise to the 10 T cell receptor beta chains below, sequenced in a study of blood T cell repertoires in COVID-19. The protocol was immunoSEQ multiplex PCR, while the TCRdb copy is restricted to in-frame clones and leaves out a portion. Of 400,000 or so clones listed, around 87% are singletons. The sample taken for sequencing was PBMCs or T cells enriched from blood (not recorded which). These receptors all come from a man aged 40-55 years in a cohort exposed to, infected with or recovered from COVID-19 (not recorded which).

The genes are TRBV7-8 and TRBJ1-1; 10 bases align to TRBD1. The V gene's germline CDR1 is SGHVS and CDR2 FQNEAQ. The CDR3 totals 15 residues. The V gene end was trimmed by 2 bases and the J gene end by 5 bases; junction bases not matched to a gene: 5. The CDR3 sequence: CASSLLGTGATEAFF. As DNA, the CDR3 is TGTGCCAGCAGCTTATTAGGGACAGGGGCGACTGAAGCTTTCTTT.

This rearrangement joins TRBV29-1 to TRBJ2-7, with TRBD1 as a possible D gene (5 bases). The CDR3 totals 14 residues. V was pared by 0 bases and J by 2 bases, with 11 bases between. Per the germline V gene, CDR1 is SQVTM and CDR2 is ANQGSEA. The CDR3 nucleotides are TGCAGCGTTGAAGATCCCGACAGTGCCTACGAGCAGTACTTC. Translating gives CSVEDPDSAYEQYF.

The V gene is TRBV12-5, the J gene TRBJ1-5; perhaps TRBD1 as D (6 bases). Trimming left V 0 bases short and J 0 bases short, with 12 bases between. The germline gives CDR1 LGHNT, CDR2 FRNRAP. The CDR3 totals 17 residues. Written as DNA, the CDR3 is TGTGCTAGTGGTTTGGTACTAGGACAGTATAGCAATCAGCCCCAGCATTTT. This encodes CASGLVLGQYSNQPQHF.

In its sample, this clone was seen a few times. CDR3 coding DNA: TGTGCCAGCGCCGGAGGGGGCGGTAGAAGGGCTGGGGAGCTGTTTTTT. Its translation: CASAGGGGRRAGELFF. The J gene is TRBJ2-2, the V gene TRBV2; tentative D call: TRBD1 (7 bases). Trimming left V 8 bases short and J 8 bases short, with 24 bases between. The germline V gene has CDR1 SNHLY and CDR2 FYNNEI. This CDR3 is built from 16 residues.

V is TRBV6-4 and J is TRBJ1-2, with 8 positions matching TRBD1. V dropped 5 bases and J dropped 4; count of bases not matched to a gene: 6. The CDR3 length is 14 residues. Per germline, CDR1 MRHNA and CDR2 SNTAGT. CDR3 sequence reads: CASSPGQGSYGYTF. CDR3 coding DNA: TGTGCCAGCAGTCCCGGACAGGGAAGCTATGGCTACACCTTC.

The chain employs TRBV5-1 and TRBJ1-1; D call uncertain. V dropped 4 bases and J dropped 0 bases, with 13 bases sitting between them. CDR1 and CDR2 from the germline V gene are SGHRS and YFSETQ. This CDR3 is built from 15 residues. The CDR3 region is CASSGGGQMNTEAFF. The CDR3 nucleotides read TGCGCCAGCAGCGGCGGCGGGCAGATGAACACTGAAGCTTTCTTT.

The chain uses TRBV27 and TRBJ2-7; D might be TRBD1 (5 bases). The ends were cut back, 8 bases at V and 3 bases at J, with 11 bases in the middle. Germline values: CDR1 MNHEY, CDR2 SMNVEV (reference sequence). The CDR3 contains 12 residues. Written as DNA, the CDR3 is TGTGCCAGCCATGACAGAAACTACGAGCAGTACTTC. It encodes CASHDRNYEQYF.

The chain recombines TRBV19 with TRBJ2-2, with TRBD2 matching over 7 bases. This CDR3 region has 16 residues. V lost 3 bases to trimming and J lost 1 base; unmatched junction nucleotides: 5. CDR1 is LNHDA and CDR2 is SQIVND in the germline V gene (reference sequence). The CDR3, as DNA: TGTGCCAGTAGTATGATCCGCGGGGGGAACACCGGGGAGCTGTTTTTT. This codes for CASSMIRGGNTGELFF.

This clone turned up a few times. The chain combines TRBV5-8 with TRBJ2-7; a possible D gene is TRBD1 (7 bases). V gave up 3 bases and J gave up 2 bases, with 15 bases separating them. In germline, CDR1 is SGHTS, CDR2 YDEGEE. CDR3 length equals 15 residues. CDR3 DNA: TGTGCCAGCAGCTGGCAGGGGGGAAGAACCTACGAGCAGTACTTC. Translation: CASSWQGGRTYEQYF.

This clone appeared a single time. The rearrangement joins TRBV6-1 to TRBJ1-5; D call uncertain. Germline V gene sequence: CDR1 MNHNS, CDR2 SASEGT. The CDR3 covers 17 residues. The ends were cut back, 3 bases at V and 0 bases at J, with 15 bases in the middle. The CDR3 spells CASSDRLTVYSNQPQHF. CDR3 bases: TGTGCCAGCAGTGACCGCCTAACAGTTTATAGCAATCAGCCCCAGCATTTT.